The rows below give T cell receptor beta chains drawn from one sample of a study of spatial heterogeneity in lung cancer. TCRdb re-called the 5' RACE reads with MiXCR, one entry per CDR3 protein. The repertoire holds about 38,000 distinct CDR3 sequences, with about 6% as singletons. The material was PBMCs, obtained at surgery. The receptors shown here come from a male donor with early-stage non-small cell lung cancer. The CDR3 runs from the conserved cysteine through the conserved F or W. Rows give clone size only sometimes, using once, few, many, or a class for an expanded clone.

V gene,clone size,J gene,CDR3 protein
TRBV4-1,many,TRBJ1-1,CASSQEAGGWTEAFF
TRBV20-1,many,TRBJ2-7,CSAREDGGAGGYEQYF
TRBV20-1,many,TRBJ2-1,CSARAGGSSYNEQFF
TRBV15,.,TRBJ2-7,CATSRATGTSPPYEQYF
TRBV13,many,TRBJ2-7,CASSPRGGPYEQYF
TRBV6-2/TRBV6-3,many,TRBJ1-4,CASSLRGQGVFATNEKLFF
TRBV29-1,many,TRBJ1-1,CSVETVEAFF
TRBV6-1,many,TRBJ1-4,CASSELGGRRANEKLFF
TRBV20-1,few,TRBJ2-5,CSARDPRGGSVTTQYF
TRBV12-3/TRBV12-4,many,TRBJ2-3,CASSSGLAGGDTQYF
TRBV5-5,many,TRBJ1-1,CASSLEYGVNTEAFF
TRBV11-3,many,TRBJ2-6,CASSKGPVGSSGANVLTF
TRBV12-3/TRBV12-4,many,TRBJ2-3,CASSLGLAVHTDTQYF
TRBV6-5,many,TRBJ2-1,CASSYGTGGHEQFF
TRBV19,.,TRBJ2-3,CASSPGFLDTQYF
TRBV28,few,TRBJ2-7,CASSRTGGLSYEQYF
TRBV7-2,many,TRBJ2-7,CASSLGARIGQYF
TRBV18,few,TRBJ2-2,CASSLGQTLNTGELFF
TRBV14,many,TRBJ1-1,CASSLGFLRTEAFF
TRBV11-2,.,TRBJ2-5,CASSKTLRDSKGKETQYF
TRBV28,many,TRBJ1-6,CASSLPVYPLHF
TRBV12-3/TRBV12-4,many,TRBJ2-1,CASSSPGLGTYNEQFF
TRBV13,many,TRBJ2-1,CASSSQTPLGRNEQFF
TRBV7-2,.,TRBJ2-3,CASSLASGGLVGDTQYF
TRBV14,.,TRBJ2-5,CASSTGLKTQYF
TRBV20-1,.,TRBJ2-7,CSARGDRGPYEQYF
TRBV7-2,many,TRBJ2-3,CASSYRVSDTQYF
TRBV11-3,many,TRBJ2-5,CASSLLLGLSAQETQYF
TRBV7-9,many,TRBJ1-1,CASSLFRENTEAFF
TRBV14,many,TRBJ1-1,CASSPRGRLGTEAFF
TRBV7-8,many,TRBJ1-2,CASSLGQGALGYTF
TRBV7-9,.,TRBJ2-5,CASSSVGDSETQYF
TRBV4-1,few,TRBJ1-4,CASSQVHKDEKLFF
TRBV3-1,.,TRBJ1-2,CASSPSTGKGYTF
TRBV5-4,few,TRBJ1-6,CASSIDRGNSPLHF
TRBV7-9,many,TRBJ2-7,CASSSGGVPYEQYF
TRBV18,many,TRBJ1-6,CASSTLDRNSPLHF
TRBV3-1,many,TRBJ1-6,CASSQDARLSYNSPLHF
TRBV9,.,TRBJ2-6,CASSVRGSGANVLTF
TRBV29-1,many,TRBJ1-2,CSVEVLTGMRVTF
TRBV7-2,many,TRBJ2-3,CASSWNRDTQYF
TRBV5-5,many,TRBJ1-1,CASNSPVRSTEAFF
TRBV25-1,many,TRBJ1-2,CASSAQGHPRSLIGYTF
TRBV2,many,TRBJ1-1,CASSEARDRGLAFF
TRBV3-1,few,TRBJ1-6,CASSLPHNSPLHF
TRBV9,many,TRBJ1-1,CASSLQVNTEAFF
TRBV3-1,many,TRBJ1-1,CASSQELVYF
TRBV30,many,TRBJ1-5,CAWSEKGASNQPQHF
TRBV20-1,medium-sized,TRBJ2-1,CSARSGAPSSYNEQFF
TRBV19,many,TRBJ2-3,CASSALPGQLTDTQYF
TRBV20-1,.,TRBJ2-1,CSAREQGQSYNEQFF
TRBV5-1,many,TRBJ2-1,CASRGSGNSYNEQFF
TRBV7-9,many,TRBJ2-7,CASSYRDSISYEQYF